This T cell receptor (beta chain) was captured in a study of shared clonotypes between healthy human individuals. Study-wide context: Donors were a couple of women and a few men aged 18 to 49. Whole-study results and caveats: Of the naive CD4 clonotypes, 4% to 5% were shared across several donors. Memory subsets had estimated richness that was generally smaller than that of naive subsets.

The germline V gene encodes CDR1 SEHNR and CDR2 FQNEAQ (reference sequence). CDR3 length: 17 amino acids. V was clipped by 5 bases and J by 2 bases, with 21 bases between them. Some clones are missing from TCRdb's copy, which holds only in-frame ones; the method was immunoSEQ multiplex PCR. The table lists 190,000 or so clones, 65% to 80% of them singletons, with roughly 10% in the top ten. About this clone: Its matching antigen is unknown.

The sample consisted of memory CD4+ T cells sorted from blood. Subset: CD45RA-negative fraction. The J gene is TRBJ2-5, the V gene TRBV7-9, with D perhaps matching TRBD1 (5 bases). The sequence derives from a man aged 25 to 40 in good health. This CDR3 is CASSGRLGQGPQETQYF. The CDR3 nucleotides are TGTGCCAGCAGCGGACGCTTAGGGCAGGGTCCTCAAGAGACCCAGTACTTC.